The T cell receptor beta chain described here comes from a study of blood T cell repertoires in COVID-19. Turning to the study itself: Spain, Italy and the United States supplied samples that represented acute and convalescent COVID-19. PBMCs, B-cell-depleted T cells, or T cells were the source of the cDNA or gDNA that made up the material.

With 5 bases removed from V and 0 bases from J, the gap between germline ends came to 13 bases. CDR1 is MDHEN, CDR2 SYDVKM, per germline. The CDR3 covers 16 residues. Methods used by the authors: From reference gene primer amplification, estimates of nucleated cell counts were derived. Libraries were prepared by immunoSEQ multiplex PCR; TCRdb keeps only in-frame clonotypes and omits some of them. The DNA was the basis for D and trimming; V, J and clone size are from that table. The profile covers 45,000 to 50,000 clones, with over 75% appearing a single time and about 7.5% taken by the ten largest. This clone came up once.

The specimen was peripheral blood. The chain links TRBV28 to TRBJ1-4; D is undetermined. This TCR was sampled from a man aged 50-60 years with acute or convalescent COVID-19. CDR3 amino acids: CASSVPPAATNEKLFF. As DNA, the CDR3 is TGTGCCAGCAGTGTTCCCCCAGCGGCAACTAATGAAAAACTGTTTTTT.